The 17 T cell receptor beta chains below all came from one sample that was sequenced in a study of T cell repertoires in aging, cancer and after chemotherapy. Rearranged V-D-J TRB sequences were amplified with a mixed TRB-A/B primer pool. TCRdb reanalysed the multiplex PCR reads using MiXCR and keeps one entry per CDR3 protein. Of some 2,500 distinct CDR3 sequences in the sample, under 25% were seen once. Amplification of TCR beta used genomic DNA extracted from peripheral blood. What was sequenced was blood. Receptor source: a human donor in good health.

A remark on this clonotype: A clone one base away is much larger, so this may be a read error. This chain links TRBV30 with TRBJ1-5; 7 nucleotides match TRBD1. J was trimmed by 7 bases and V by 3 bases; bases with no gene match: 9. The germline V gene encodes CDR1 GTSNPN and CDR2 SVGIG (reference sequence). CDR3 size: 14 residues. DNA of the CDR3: TGTGCCTGGAGCGCCGGGACAGCTAAACAGCCCCAGCATTTT. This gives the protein CAWSAGTAKQPQHF.

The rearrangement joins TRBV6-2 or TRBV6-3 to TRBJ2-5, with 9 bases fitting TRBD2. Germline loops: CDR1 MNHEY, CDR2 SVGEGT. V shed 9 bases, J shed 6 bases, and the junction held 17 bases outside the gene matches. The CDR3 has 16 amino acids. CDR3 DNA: TGTGCCAGTGTTGGTGCGGGGGGGCGGCAAATAAAGACCCAGTACTTC. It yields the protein CASVGAGGRQIKTQYF.

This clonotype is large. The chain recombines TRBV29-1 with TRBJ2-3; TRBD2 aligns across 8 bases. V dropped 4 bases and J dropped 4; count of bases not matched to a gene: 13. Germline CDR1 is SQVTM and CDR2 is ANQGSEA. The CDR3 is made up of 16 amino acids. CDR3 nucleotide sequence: TGCAGCGTTGTGTCCGGGCGGGGGGCAGGGTCAGATACGCAGTATTTT. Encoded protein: CSVVSGRGAGSDTQYF.

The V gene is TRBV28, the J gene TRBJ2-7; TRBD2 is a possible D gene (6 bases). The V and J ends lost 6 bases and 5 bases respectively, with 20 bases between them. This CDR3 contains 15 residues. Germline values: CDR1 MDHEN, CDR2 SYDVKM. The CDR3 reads CASRGSGLKAHEQYF. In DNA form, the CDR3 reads TGTGCCAGCAGGGGGTCGGGACTCAAGGCACACGAGCAGTACTTC.

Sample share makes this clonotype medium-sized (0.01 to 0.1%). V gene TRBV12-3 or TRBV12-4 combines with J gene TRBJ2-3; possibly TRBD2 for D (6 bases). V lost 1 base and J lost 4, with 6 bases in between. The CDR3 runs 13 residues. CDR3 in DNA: TGTGCCAGCAGTTTAGGGGAGGCAGATACGCAGTATTTT. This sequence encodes CASSLGEADTQYF.

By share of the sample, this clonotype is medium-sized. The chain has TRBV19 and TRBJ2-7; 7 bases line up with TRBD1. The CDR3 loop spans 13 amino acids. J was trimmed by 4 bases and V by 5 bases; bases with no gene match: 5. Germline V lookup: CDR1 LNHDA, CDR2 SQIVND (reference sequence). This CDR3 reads CASSGDSRYEQYF. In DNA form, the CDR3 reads TGTGCCAGTAGTGGGGACAGCCGGTACGAGCAGTACTTC.

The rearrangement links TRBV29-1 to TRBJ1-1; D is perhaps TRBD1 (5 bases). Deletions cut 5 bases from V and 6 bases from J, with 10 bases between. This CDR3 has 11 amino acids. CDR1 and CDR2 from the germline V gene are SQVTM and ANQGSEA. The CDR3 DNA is TGCAGCGTTCAATCGGGGCCTGAAGCTTTCTTT. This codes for CSVQSGPEAFF. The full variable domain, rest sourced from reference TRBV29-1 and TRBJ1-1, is SAVISQKPSRDICQRGTSLTIQCQVDSQVTMMFWYRQQPGQSLTLIATANQGSEATYESGFVIDKFPISRPNLTFSTLTVSNMSPEDSSIYLCSVQSGPEAFFGQGTRLTVV.

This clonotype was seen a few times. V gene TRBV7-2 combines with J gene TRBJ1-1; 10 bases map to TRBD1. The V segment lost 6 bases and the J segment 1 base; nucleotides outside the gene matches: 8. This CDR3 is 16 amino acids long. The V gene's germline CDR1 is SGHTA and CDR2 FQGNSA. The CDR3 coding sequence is TGTGCCAGCAGGGTGACAGGGGGCGCAAGGAACACTGAAGCTTTCTTT. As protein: CASRVTGGARNTEAFF.

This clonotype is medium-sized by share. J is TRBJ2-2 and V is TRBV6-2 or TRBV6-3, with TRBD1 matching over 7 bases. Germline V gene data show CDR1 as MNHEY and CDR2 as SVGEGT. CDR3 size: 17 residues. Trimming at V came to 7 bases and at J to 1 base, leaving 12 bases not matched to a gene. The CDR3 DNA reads TGTGCCAGCAAGCCTTTAGGGACAGCCGGGAACACCGGGGAGCTGTTTTTT. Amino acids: CASKPLGTAGNTGELFF.

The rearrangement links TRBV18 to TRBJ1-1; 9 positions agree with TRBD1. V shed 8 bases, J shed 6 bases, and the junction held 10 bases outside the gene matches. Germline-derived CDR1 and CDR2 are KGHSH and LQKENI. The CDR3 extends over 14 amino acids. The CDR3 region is CASTLMGQGSEAFF. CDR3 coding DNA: TGTGCCAGCACCTTGATGGGACAGGGCTCTGAAGCTTTCTTT.

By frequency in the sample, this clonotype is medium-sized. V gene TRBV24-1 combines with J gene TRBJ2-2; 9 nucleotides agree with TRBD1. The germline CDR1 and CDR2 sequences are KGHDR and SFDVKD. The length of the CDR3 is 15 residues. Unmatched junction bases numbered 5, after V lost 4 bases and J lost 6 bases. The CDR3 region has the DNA TGTGCCACCAGTGAGCCGGACAGGGGTGCCGGGGAGCTGTTTTTT. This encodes CATSEPDRGAGELFF.

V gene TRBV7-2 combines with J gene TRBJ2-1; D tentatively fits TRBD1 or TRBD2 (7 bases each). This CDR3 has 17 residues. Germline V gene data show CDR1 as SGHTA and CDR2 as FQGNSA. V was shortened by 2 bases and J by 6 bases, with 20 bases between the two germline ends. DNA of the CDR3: TGTGCCAGCAGCTTAAACCCAGCAGGGGGGGTTATCAATGAGCAGTTCTTC. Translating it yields CASSLNPAGGVINEQFF.

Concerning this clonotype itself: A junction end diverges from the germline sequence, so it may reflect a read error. CDR3 sequence (DNA): TGCAGTGCTAGAGATCCGGGACAGGGGTACACCGGGGAGCTGCTTTTT. Translated, it gives CSARDPGQGYTGELLF. The chain is built from TRBV20-1 and TRBJ2-2, with TRBD1 matching over 10 bases. CDR3 length: 16 residues. Per the germline V gene, CDR1 is DFQATT and CDR2 is SNEGSKA (reference sequence).

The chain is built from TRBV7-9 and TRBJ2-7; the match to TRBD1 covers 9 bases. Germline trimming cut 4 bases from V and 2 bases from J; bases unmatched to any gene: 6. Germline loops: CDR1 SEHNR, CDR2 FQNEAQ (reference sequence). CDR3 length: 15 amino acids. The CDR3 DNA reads TGTGCCAGCAGCTCGAGACAGGGGGGGGCCTACGAGCAGTACTTC. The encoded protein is CASSSRQGGAYEQYF. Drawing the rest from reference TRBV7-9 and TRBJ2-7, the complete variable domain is DTGVSQNPRHKITKRGQNVTFRCDPISEHNRLYWYRQTLGQGPEFLTYFQNEAQLEKSRLLSDRFSAERPKGSFSTLEIQRTEQGDSAMYLCASSSRQGGAYEQYFGPGTRLTVT.

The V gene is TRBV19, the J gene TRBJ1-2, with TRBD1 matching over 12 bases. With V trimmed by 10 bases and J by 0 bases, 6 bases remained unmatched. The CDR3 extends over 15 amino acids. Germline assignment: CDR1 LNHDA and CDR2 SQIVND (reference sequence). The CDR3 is CATGTGGRANYGYTF. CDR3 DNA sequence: TGTGCCACCGGGACAGGGGGCCGAGCTAACTATGGCTACACCTTC.

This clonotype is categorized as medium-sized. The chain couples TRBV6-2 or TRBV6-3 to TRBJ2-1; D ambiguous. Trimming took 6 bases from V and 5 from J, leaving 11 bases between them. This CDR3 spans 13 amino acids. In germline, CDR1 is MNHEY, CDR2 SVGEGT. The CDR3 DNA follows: TGTGCCAGCAGCCCTGAGGTTAACAATGAGCAGTTCTTC. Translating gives CASSPEVNNEQFF.

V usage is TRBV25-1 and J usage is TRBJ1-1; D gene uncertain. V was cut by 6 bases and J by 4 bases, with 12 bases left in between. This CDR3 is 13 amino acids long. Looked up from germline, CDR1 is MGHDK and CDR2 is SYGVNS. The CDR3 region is CASREPLGTEAFF. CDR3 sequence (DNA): TGTGCCAGCAGGGAACCTCTGGGCACTGAAGCTTTCTTT.